Below, one T cell receptor (beta chain) is given with its context. This sample stems from a study of CD8 T cells in Susac syndrome. The V gene's germline CDR1 is GTSNPN and CDR2 SVGIG (reference sequence). V lost 5 bases and J lost 8, with 18 bases in between. The CDR3 extends over 14 amino acids. Random-hexamer reverse transcription was applied to roughly 0.5 to 1 ug RNA. With immunoSEQ multiplex PCR, TCR beta CDR3 was amplified across 54 Vbeta and 13 Jbeta. TCRdb ran MiXCR on the immunoSEQ multiplex PCR reads and lists one entry per CDR3 protein. The table includes under 200,000 distinct CDR3 sequences, 95% detected once.

The material sequenced was CD4+ T cells from PBMCs. The clonotype was recovered from a human donor in good health. J is TRBJ2-2 and V is TRBV30; no reliable D call. DNA for the CDR3: TGTGCCTGGCGTAACTCCCTACTGGTGGGGGAGCTGTTTTTT. It translates to CAWRNSLLVGELFF. Full variable domain (rest looked up from reference TRBV30 and TRBJ2-2): SQTIHQWPATLVQPVGSPLSLECTVEGTSNPNLYWYRQAAGRGLQLLFYSVGIGQISSEVPQNLSASRPQDRQFILSSKKLLLSDSGFYLCAWRNSLLVGELFFGEGSRLTVL.